The clone carrying this T cell receptor beta chain was seen ten or more times. Its antigen is as yet unknown. The authors ran a second PCR of 7 to 11 cycles using a sample-barcoded 5' primer and a J-beta primer mix. TCRdb processed the 5' RACE reads anew with MiXCR; each CDR3 protein has one entry. The table lists over 500,000 distinct CDR3 sequences, about a quarter of them singletons. The length of the CDR3 is 12 residues. Germline V gene data show CDR1 as SQVTM and CDR2 as ANQGSEA. V lost 7 bases, J lost 2 bases, and 11 bases lay in between. The entry originates in a study of blood T cells in healthy people across ages. Broader study findings: In long-lived donors, naive CD4+ cell counts and diversity exceeded those of aged donors. The study found TCR beta diversity correlated strongly with naive T cell percentage.

These data are also associated with another study on T cells of mothers and their children.

This clonotype was obtained from a boy between 2 and 10 years old in good health. The sequenced sample consisted of blood. This sequence joins TRBV29-1 and TRBJ2-5; D not certain. As DNA, the CDR3 is TGCAGCGCCGGGCCACCTCAAGAGACCCAGTACTTC. It is translated as CSAGPPQETQYF.